Below, 17 T cell receptor beta chains from the same sample are listed, as sequenced in a study of T-cell reconstitution after alpha-beta-depleted transplantation in children. Researchers prepared the TCRbeta library using unique molecular identifiers, the study reports. One entry per CDR3 protein results from TCRdb running MiXCR on the PCR reads. The sample has about 540,000 distinct CDR3 sequences, around 19% seen once. This material consisted of PBMCs from the stem cell graft donor, taken from the stem cell graft. The receptors were gathered from a human donor who donated a stem cell graft to a child with acute lymphoblastic leukemia.

This sequence joins TRBV12-3 or TRBV12-4 and TRBJ2-1; 14 positions agree with TRBD2. J gave up 8 bases and V 5 bases, and 5 bases lay outside the gene matches. The CDR3 spans 15 residues. Written as DNA, the CDR3 is TGTGCCAGCAGTCCTGGGACTAGCGGGGGTGATGAGCAGTTCTTC. Its protein product is CASSPGTSGGDEQFF.

This clonotype showed up just a few times. The gene calls are TRBV27 and TRBJ2-4; D unresolved. Germline V lookup: CDR1 MNHEY, CDR2 SMNVEV (reference sequence). This CDR3 is 14 amino acids long. V was pared by 9 bases and J by 7 bases, with 19 bases between. CDR3 DNA sequence: TGTGCCAGTCATAGTTCTGGACGCGGCAACATTCAGTACTTC. Amino acid sequence: CASHSSGRGNIQYF.

This clonotype was detected once. The chain carries TRBV5-6 and TRBJ2-7, with 7 positions matching TRBD2. With V trimmed by 4 bases and J by 3 bases, 10 bases remained unmatched. There are 15 residues in the CDR3. Looked up from germline, CDR1 is SGHDT and CDR2 is YYEEEE. The CDR3 nucleotides read TGTGCCAGCAGCAAAGGACTAGTGGGCTTCTACGAGCAGTACTTC. This translates into CASSKGLVGFYEQYF.

V is TRBV12-3 or TRBV12-4 and J is TRBJ1-5; D gene unclear. There are 14 residues in the CDR3. Between the trimmed V and J ends, which lost 3 bases and 5 bases, there was a span of 11 bases. The CDR3 loop reads CASSFSLLYQPQHF. CDR3 bases: TGTGCCAGCAGTTTTTCCCTGCTATATCAGCCCCAGCATTTT.

The chain recombines TRBV5-1 with TRBJ2-7; 7 nucleotides match TRBD1. Germline V gives CDR1 SGHRS, CDR2 YFSETQ. J lost 6 bases, V lost 4 bases, and 13 bases had no gene match. The CDR3 covers 15 residues. In nucleotides, the CDR3 is TGCGCCAGCAGCCGGGCCCATCGACAGGGTGGCGAGCAGTACTTC. It codes for CASSRAHRQGGEQYF. The variable domain in full, completed from reference TRBV5-1 and TRBJ2-7, reads KAGVTQTPRYLIKTRGQQVTLSCSPISGHRSVSWYQQTPGQGLQFLFEYFSETQRNKGNFPGRFSGRQFSNSRSEMNVSTLELGDSALYLCASSRAHRQGGEQYFGPGTRLTVT.

This rearrangement joins TRBV15 to TRBJ1-5; TRBD1 is a possible D gene (5 bases). The germline V and J ends were trimmed by 0 bases and 0 bases, with 15 bases remaining between them. CDR1 and CDR2 from the germline V gene are LNHNV and YYDKDF (reference sequence). The CDR3 sequence is 18 residues long. CDR3 amino acids: CATSRDLGGGYSNQPQHF. The CDR3 nucleotides read TGTGCCACCAGCAGAGATCTTGGGGGGGGATATAGCAATCAGCCCCAGCATTTT.

The V call is TRBV12-3 or TRBV12-4, the J call TRBJ1-1; TRBD1 is a possible D gene (6 bases). Trimming removed 6 bases at V and 3 bases at J, with 14 bases between. The CDR3 length is 14 residues. The CDR3 loop reads CASSQLGGHTEAFF. The DNA for the CDR3 is TGTGCCAGCAGCCAACTTGGGGGGCACACTGAAGCTTTCTTT.

V and J are TRBV12-3 or TRBV12-4 and TRBJ2-2; 9 bases match TRBD1. The CDR3 consists of 13 residues. Trimming removed 8 bases from V and 6 bases from J; junction bases left unmatched: 4. The DNA for the CDR3 is TGTGCCAGCTCAAACAGGGGGCCCGGGGAGCTGTTTTTT. Its protein is CASSNRGPGELFF.

This clonotype turned up a few times. The chain carries TRBV5-6 and TRBJ2-5; D not resolved. With 2 bases removed from V and 7 bases from J, the gap between germline ends came to 9 bases. The CDR3 loop spans 12 amino acids. Germline V gene lookup returns CDR1 SGHDT and CDR2 YYEEEE. CDR3 sequence: CASSFQDGTQYF. In DNA, the CDR3 is TGTGCCAGCAGCTTCCAGGATGGGACCCAGTACTTC. Full variable domain (outside the CDR3, taken from reference TRBV5-6 and TRBJ2-5): DAGVTQSPTHLIKTRGQQVTLRCSPKSGHDTVSWYQQALGQGPQFIFQYYEEEERQRGNFPDRFSGHQFPNYSSELNVNALLLGDSALYLCASSFQDGTQYFGPGTRLLVL.

This clonotype came up a few times. This chain uses TRBV7-9 with TRBJ2-7; 9 bases fit TRBD1. The CDR3 extends over 12 amino acids. Unmatched junction bases numbered 3, after V lost 5 bases and J lost 7 bases. CDR1 SEHNR and CDR2 FQNEAQ come from the germline V gene (reference sequence). As DNA, the CDR3 is TGTGCCAGCAGCCGGACAGGGGATGAGCAGTACTTC. This sequence encodes CASSRTGDEQYF.

A few counts support this clonotype. The rearrangement links TRBV19 to TRBJ2-1, with TRBD2 identical over 12 bases. V was clipped by 5 bases and J by 8 bases; unmatched bases: 7. The CDR3 loop spans 15 amino acids. Germline CDR1 is LNHDA and CDR2 is SQIVND (reference sequence). The CDR3 loop reads CASSPSGRARDEQFF. In DNA form, the CDR3 reads TGTGCCAGTAGTCCTAGCGGGAGGGCCCGGGATGAGCAGTTCTTC.

The V and J genes are TRBV12-3 or TRBV12-4 and TRBJ2-1, with a weak D call TRBD1 (6 bases). V lost 4 bases, J lost 6 bases, and 10 bases lay in between. CDR3 length: 13 residues. CDR3 residues: CASSWTELNEQFF. Here the CDR3 DNA reads TGTGCCAGCAGTTGGACAGAGCTCAATGAGCAGTTCTTC.

The chain links TRBV7-9 to TRBJ2-3; D is undetermined. The CDR3 is 15 amino acids. Looked up from germline, CDR1 is SEHNR and CDR2 is FQNEAQ (reference sequence). Between the trimmed V and J ends, which lost 1 base and 2 bases, there was a span of 10 bases. This CDR3 reads CASSLEREVTDTQYF. The DNA of the CDR3 is TGTGCCAGCAGCTTAGAGCGTGAGGTCACAGATACGCAGTATTTT. Using reference TRBV7-9 and TRBJ2-3 for the parts outside the CDR3, the full variable domain is DTGVSQNPRHKITKRGQNVTFRCDPISEHNRLYWYRQTLGQGPEFLTYFQNEAQLEKSRLLSDRFSAERPKGSFSTLEIQRTEQGDSAMYLCASSLEREVTDTQYFGPGTRLTVL.

This clonotype was seen more than once but under ten times. One junction end does not reproduce the germline sequence, and a read error may be involved. The chain recombines TRBV27 with TRBJ1-2, with D possibly being TRBD1 (5 bases). Germline CDR1 reads MNHEY; CDR2 reads SMNVEV (reference sequence). The CDR3 sequence is 11 residues long. The CDR3 DNA follows: TGTGCCAGCTGGGGGACGGGACGCTCCGTCTTC. This gives the protein CASWGTGRSVF.

This clonotype was counted between two and nine times. The chain combines TRBV20-1 with TRBJ1-4; D perhaps matches TRBD1 (5 bases). V lost 6 bases to trimming and J lost 2 bases, with 13 bases between them. Germline values: CDR1 DFQATT, CDR2 SNEGSKA (reference sequence). This CDR3 is built from 14 residues. CDR3 nucleotides: TGCAGTGCCCTTGGGGGACCCACTAATGAAAAACTGTTTTTT. Translating gives CSALGGPTNEKLFF.

This clonotype was picked up a small number of times. The V and J genes are TRBV20-1 and TRBJ2-1; weak D call: TRBD1 (5 bases). The V end lost 3 bases, the J end lost 7 bases, and 13 bases lay between the germline ends. This CDR3 is 13 amino acids long. The germline CDR1 and CDR2 sequences are DFQATT and SNEGSKA (reference sequence). The CDR3 DNA sequence: TGCAGTGCTAGGAGACTGGGGCTGAATGAGCAGTTCTTC. Translating it yields CSARRLGLNEQFF.

The V call is TRBV12-3 or TRBV12-4, the J call TRBJ2-1, with 15 positions matching TRBD2. J gave up 3 bases and V 5 bases, and 5 bases lay outside the gene matches. CDR3 length equals 17 residues. The CDR3 spells CASSLGTSGRHYNEQFF. CDR3 in DNA: TGTGCCAGCAGTCTCGGGACTAGCGGGAGGCACTACAATGAGCAGTTCTTC.